The next 27 T cell receptor beta chains were all read from a single sample in a study of cytomegalovirus exposure and HLA in healthy donors (dated by TCRdb to about 2017). Library construction relied on the immunoSEQ multiplex PCR assay. For the multiplex PCR, a mixture combining 60 forward primers for TCR Vbeta segments and 13 reverse primers for TCR Jbeta segments was used. TCRdb carries this immuneACCESS record with in-frame sequences only. Its versions omit some clonotypes, under half of them owing to an unresolved V gene in the studies checked, with the rest unexplained. For this sample there are some 180,000 clones; 70% to 80% appear just once. The top ten hold 1.4% to 1.5% of the sample. The sample consisted of PBMCs. These receptors all stem from a man between 18 and 35 years old in good health and CMV-seronegative.

J is TRBJ1-1 and V is TRBV14, with D hard to call. The germline CDR1 and CDR2 sequences are SGHDN and FVKESK. The CDR3 totals 15 residues. The germline V and J ends were trimmed by 0 bases and 1 base, with 9 bases remaining between them. The CDR3 here is CASSQDLGGNTEAFF. DNA for the CDR3: TGTGCCAGCAGCCAAGATCTTGGAGGGAACACTGAAGCTTTCTTT. Complete variable domain (other parts from reference TRBV14 and TRBJ1-1): EAGVTQFPSHSVIEKGQTVTLRCDPISGHDNLYWYRRVMGKEIKFLLHFVKESKQDESGMPNNRFLAERTGGTYSTLKVQPAELEDSGVYFCASSQDLGGNTEAFFGQGTRLTVV.

This chain connects TRBV19 to TRBJ2-1; TRBD2 matches at 9 bases. The CDR3 length is 14 residues. In germline, CDR1 is LNHDA, CDR2 SQIVND (reference sequence). V lost 4 bases to trimming and J lost 7 bases; unmatched junction nucleotides: 5. CDR3 protein: CASSRLAADNEQFF. The CDR3 nucleotides are TGTGCCAGTAGTAGACTAGCGGCTGATAATGAGCAGTTCTTC.

The V gene is TRBV18, the J gene TRBJ1-2; 9 bases line up with TRBD1. Trimming at V came to 6 bases and at J to 3 bases, leaving 2 bases not matched to a gene. Germline V gene data show CDR1 as KGHSH and CDR2 as LQKENI. The CDR3 is 13 residues long. This CDR3 is CASSRDRDYGYTF. CDR3 coding DNA: TGTGCCAGCTCGCGGGACAGGGACTATGGCTACACCTTC.

The chain links TRBV7-9 to TRBJ2-2; tentatively, D is TRBD2 (5 bases). The CDR3 totals 17 residues. Germline V gives CDR1 SEHNR, CDR2 FQNEAQ (reference sequence). The V end was cut by 3 bases, the J end by 6 bases, with 20 bases between. CDR3: CASSFPNRDSTSGELFF. CDR3 DNA sequence: TGTGCCAGCAGCTTCCCTAACCGGGATAGCACATCCGGGGAGCTGTTTTTT.

This sequence joins TRBV5-1 and TRBJ2-3; D possibly corresponds to TRBD1 (6 bases). There are 15 residues in the CDR3. Trimming left V 4 bases short and J 0 bases short, with 12 bases between. CDR1 SGHRS and CDR2 YFSETQ come from the germline V gene. Here the CDR3 DNA reads TGCGCCAGCAGCCCAAGGACAGTTAGCACAGATACGCAGTATTTT. It specifies CASSPRTVSTDTQYF.

The chain has TRBV7-6 and TRBJ1-1, with a weak D call TRBD1 (6 bases). The germline gives CDR1 SGHVS, CDR2 FNYEAQ. Deletions cut 5 bases from V and 4 bases from J, with 17 bases between. CDR3 length: 15 residues. CDR3 in DNA: TGTGCCAGCAGCCCGACACCACAGGGTTCCACTGAAGCTTTCTTT. Residues: CASSPTPQGSTEAFF.

This clone came up once. Mismatch with germline at one junction end may stem from a read error. The chain joins TRBV11-2 to TRBJ2-6; tentative D call: TRBD2 (7 bases). The CDR3 is made up of 14 amino acids. Germline V lookup: CDR1 SGHAT, CDR2 FQNNGV. CDR3: CASSLVAGANVLTF. The CDR3, as DNA: TGTGCCAGCAGCTTAGTGGCGGGGGCGAACGTCCTGACTTTC. The variable domain in full, with the rest retrieved from reference TRBV11-2 and TRBJ2-6, is EAGVAQSPRYKIIEKRQSVAFWCNPISGHATLYWYQQILGQGPKLLIQFQNNGVVDDSQLPKDRFSAERLKGVDSTLKIQPAKLEDSAVYLCASSLVAGANVLTFGAGSRLTVL.

The rearrangement links TRBV27 to TRBJ1-2; no firm D call. This CDR3 comprises 13 residues. Germline CDR1 MNHEY, CDR2 SMNVEV (reference sequence). V was shortened by 5 bases and J by 8 bases, with 15 bases between the two germline ends. CDR3 loop: CASSLGPGGGYTF. DNA of the CDR3: TGTGCCAGCAGTCTCGGACCGGGCGGGGGCTACACCTTC.

The chain employs TRBV5-6 and TRBJ2-7; D perhaps matches TRBD2 (6 bases). Judging by the DNA end, TRBJ2-1 fits better; the J call may be wrong. There are 16 residues in the CDR3. Germline values: CDR1 SGHDT, CDR2 YYEEEE. The CDR3 spells CASSLVGRRGYNEQFF. As DNA, the CDR3 is TGTGCCAGCAGCTTGGTGGGGCGGAGGGGATACAATGAGCAGTTCTTC.

The chain joins TRBV7-9 to TRBJ1-1; 10 positions match TRBD1. The germline gives CDR1 SEHNR, CDR2 FQNEAQ (reference sequence). Trimming cost V 3 bases and J 7 bases; bases outside gene matches: 2. The CDR3 totals 13 residues. CDR3 loop: CASSFGTGDEAFF. Written as DNA, the CDR3 is TGTGCCAGCAGCTTCGGGACAGGGGATGAAGCTTTCTTT.

The V and J genes are TRBV7-2 and TRBJ1-2, with D perhaps TRBD1 (6 bases). The CDR3 runs 16 residues. Between the trimmed V and J ends, which lost 0 bases and 8 bases, there was a span of 19 bases. Germline CDR1 is SGHTA and CDR2 is FQGNSA. In DNA form, the CDR3 reads TGTGCCAGCAGCTTAGCTCTTCCCGGGCAGGGGAACGGCTACACCTTC. Translating gives CASSLALPGQGNGYTF.

CDR3 amino acids: CASRGLAGVGTGELFF. DNA for the CDR3: TGTGCCAGCAGGGGTCTAGCGGGAGTAGGCACCGGGGAGCTGTTTTTT. V gene TRBV27 combines with J gene TRBJ2-2; TRBD2 matches 10 bases. CDR1 and CDR2 from the germline V gene are MNHEY and SMNVEV (reference sequence). V lost 6 bases, J lost 4 bases, and 8 bases stayed unmatched. This CDR3 is built from 16 residues.

The rearrangement uses TRBV2 and TRBJ2-7, with 8 bases lining up with TRBD1. V was pared by 7 bases and J by 2 bases, with 7 bases of the junction left unmatched. The germline V gene encodes CDR1 SNHLY and CDR2 FYNNEI. This CDR3 has 14 amino acids. This CDR3 reads CASKRTGPTYEQYF. The CDR3 bases are TGTGCCAGCAAGAGGACAGGGCCTACCTACGAGCAGTACTTC.

This clone was observed a single time. This chain uses TRBV4-2 with TRBJ1-5; D perhaps matches TRBD1 (6 bases). V lost 3 bases, J lost 2 bases, and 26 bases lay in between. CDR3 length equals 20 residues. Germline V CDR1 and CDR2: LGHNA, YNFKEQ. CDR3 in DNA: TGTGCCAGCAGCCACGTCCGCAGGGGACCGCCATACGTCGGCAATCAGCCCCAGCATTTT. It translates to CASSHVRRGPPYVGNQPQHF.

This clone was seen a few times. The J gene is TRBJ2-5, the V gene TRBV28, with 8 bases identical to TRBD1. From germline, CDR1 is MDHEN and CDR2 SYDVKM. This CDR3 contains 13 residues. With 6 bases clipped from V and 5 bases from J, the junction kept 5 bases outside the gene matches. DNA of the CDR3: TGTGCCAGCAGAGGACAGGGAATGGAGACCCAGTACTTC. The encoded protein is CASRGQGMETQYF. Together with reference TRBV28 and TRBJ2-5, the CDR3 gives the full variable domain: DVKVTQSSRYLVKRTGEKVFLECVQDMDHENMFWYRQDPGLGLRLIYFSYDVKMKEKGDIPEGYSVSREKKERFSLILESASTNQTSMYLCASRGQGMETQYFGPGTRLLVL.

The chain uses TRBV5-1 and TRBJ1-2; possibly TRBD1 for D (6 bases). The CDR3 is 16 residues long. Germline V gene data show CDR1 as SGHRS and CDR2 as YFSETQ. V lost 3 bases, J lost 0 bases, and 15 bases lay in between. Written as DNA, the CDR3 is TGCGCCAGCAGCTCCCAGACAGGTCCAGCTAACTATGGCTACACCTTC. Its protein is CASSSQTGPANYGYTF.

The chain links TRBV28 to TRBJ1-3, with D uncertain. V was clipped by 6 bases and J by 0 bases, with 15 bases between them. CDR1 and CDR2 (germline): MDHEN, SYDVKM. The CDR3 sequence is 16 residues long. The CDR3 here is CASSNNGLNSGNTIYF. In DNA, the CDR3 is TGTGCCAGCAGCAATAACGGACTAAACTCTGGAAACACCATATATTTT.

V gene TRBV27 combines with J gene TRBJ2-1; 8 nucleotides agree with TRBD1. The J segment lost 6 bases and the V segment lost 6 bases, leaving 16 bases of the junction unmatched. This CDR3 comprises 17 residues. Germline V lookup: CDR1 MNHEY, CDR2 SMNVEV (reference sequence). The CDR3 DNA sequence: TGTGCCAGCAGCCCAATTCCCGGGACAGGACCTCGCAATGAGCAGTTCTTC. This gives the protein CASSPIPGTGPRNEQFF.

This clone was observed once. J is TRBJ1-5 and V is TRBV30, with 7 bases identical to TRBD1. This CDR3 is 15 amino acids long. CDR1 and CDR2 (germline): GTSNPN, SVGIG (reference sequence). V dropped 3 bases and J dropped 2; count of bases not matched to a gene: 7. The CDR3 region is CAWREGGRGNQPQHF. CDR3 sequence (DNA): TGTGCCTGGAGGGAAGGGGGCAGGGGCAATCAGCCCCAGCATTTT.

This clone was recorded once. The chain links TRBV7-2 to TRBJ2-5; 11 nucleotides line up with TRBD2. This CDR3 has 18 amino acids. Germline-derived CDR1 and CDR2 are SGHTA and FQGNSA. After removal of 0 bases from V and 3 bases from J, the junction contained 9 bases not matched to a gene. The CDR3 nucleotides are TGTGCCAGCAGCTTAGCAAGAACTAGCGGGAGAGAGAAAGAGACCCAGTACTTC. This codes for CASSLARTSGREKETQYF.

Remarks on this clone: One end of the junction fails to match germline, which may point to a read error. V is TRBV11-3 and J is TRBJ2-7; 7 bases map to TRBD1. The CDR3 has 15 residues. The germline V gene encodes CDR1 SGHNT and CDR2 YENEEA. CDR3 region: CASRERGSGTEPPRF. The CDR3, as DNA: TGTGCCAGCAGGGAGAGGGGGTCCGGGACAGAACCACCCCGCTTC.

The chain carries TRBV6-5 and TRBJ1-5, with 8 bases aligning to TRBD1. The germline gives CDR1 MNHEY, CDR2 SVGAGI. The CDR3 has 15 amino acids. The ends lost 5 bases at V and 2 bases at J; junction bases unmatched: 5. Here the CDR3 reads CASSLDRGGNQPQHF. In DNA form, the CDR3 reads TGTGCCAGCAGTCTAGACAGGGGAGGCAATCAGCCCCAGCATTTT.

This clone turned up a few times. The chain recombines TRBV14 with TRBJ2-2, with a tentative D call TRBD2 (7 bases). Trimming left V 4 bases short and J 7 bases short, with 19 bases between. Germline CDR1 is SGHDN and CDR2 is FVKESK. The CDR3 runs to 16 residues. The CDR3 protein is CASSPFSRGANGELFF. The CDR3 nucleotides read TGTGCCAGCAGCCCCTTTAGCCGGGGGGCTAACGGGGAGCTGTTTTTT. The whole variable domain, remainder taken from reference TRBV14 and TRBJ2-2, is EAGVTQFPSHSVIEKGQTVTLRCDPISGHDNLYWYRRVMGKEIKFLLHFVKESKQDESGMPNNRFLAERTGGTYSTLKVQPAELEDSGVYFCASSPFSRGANGELFFGEGSRLTVL.

The CDR3 coding sequence is TGTGCCACCAGCAGAGGGACAGAAGGGACCAAGAGGACCCAGTACTTC. It is translated as CATSRGTEGTKRTQYF. The rearrangement links TRBV15 to TRBJ2-5; possible D gene TRBD1, 6 bases. Per germline, CDR1 LNHNV and CDR2 YYDKDF (reference sequence). This CDR3 has 16 residues. Trimming pared 1 base from V and 7 bases from J, leaving 19 bases between.

The chain is built from TRBV4-3 and TRBJ1-2; a possible D gene is TRBD1 (6 bases). Trimming cost V 0 bases and J 4 bases, with 12 bases left between them. Germline loops: CDR1 LGHNA, CDR2 YSLEER. The CDR3 is 15 residues long. DNA of the CDR3: TGCGCCAGCAGCCAAGAGCCAGGGGTTGGCTATGGCTACACCTTC. Protein sequence: CASSQEPGVGYGYTF.

This chain connects TRBV6-1 to TRBJ2-7, with 8 bases matching TRBD1. The CDR3 totals 14 residues. CDR1 and CDR2 (germline): MNHNS, SASEGT. V dropped 8 bases and J dropped 0; count of bases not matched to a gene: 6. CDR3 residues: CASRLTGASYEQYF. The CDR3 DNA follows: TGTGCCAGCCGTCTGACAGGGGCCTCCTACGAGCAGTACTTC.

The genes are TRBV9 and TRBJ2-1; D gene unclear. V lost 4 bases and J 4 bases, leaving 15 bases between the germline ends. The CDR3 extends over 15 amino acids. Germline V gene sequence: CDR1 SGDLS, CDR2 YYNGEE. The CDR3 region has the DNA TGTGCCAGCAGCTCAGTTGGCTCAGAATACAATGAGCAGTTCTTC. The encoded protein is CASSSVGSEYNEQFF. The entire variable domain, with the rest obtained from reference TRBV9 and TRBJ2-1, is as follows: DSGVTQTPKHLITATGQRVTLRCSPRSGDLSVYWYQQSLDQGLQFLIQYYNGEERAKGNILERFSAQQFPDLHSELNLSSLELGDSALYFCASSSVGSEYNEQFFGPGTRLTVL.